These 28 T cell receptor beta chains were all obtained from the same sample, sequenced in a study of blood T cell repertoires in COVID-19. The table came from immunoSEQ multiplex PCR; TCRdb's copy has only in-frame clones and leaves some out. The sample lists about 210,000 clones; about 83% were seen once. Material for sequencing was peripheral blood. Every receptor here comes from a woman in her fifties or sixties with active or convalescent COVID-19.

This chain connects TRBV7-2 to TRBJ1-3, with 8 bases identical to TRBD1. Germline V gene data show CDR1 as SGHTA and CDR2 as FQGNSA. This CDR3 comprises 16 residues. The J segment lost 0 bases and the V segment lost 5 bases, leaving 6 bases of the junction unmatched. This chain's CDR3 is CASSAEGTGSGNTIYF. The DNA of the CDR3 is TGTGCCAGCAGCGCCGAGGGGACAGGCTCTGGAAACACCATATATTTT.

The chain uses TRBV19 and TRBJ2-2; a weak D match, TRBD2 (7 bases). The germline V and J ends were trimmed by 10 bases and 2 bases, with 14 bases remaining between them. This CDR3 spans 14 amino acids. Germline V gene data show CDR1 as LNHDA and CDR2 as SQIVND (reference sequence). The CDR3 sequence: CATIGGLNTGELFF. In DNA form, the CDR3 reads TGTGCCACCATCGGGGGGCTAAACACCGGGGAGCTGTTTTTT. The whole variable domain, filled in from reference TRBV19 and TRBJ2-2, reads DGGITQSPKYLFRKEGQNVTLSCEQNLNHDAMYWYRQDPGQGLRLIYYSQIVNDFQKGDIAEGYSVSREKKESFPLTVTSAQKNPTAFYLCATIGGLNTGELFFGEGSRLTVL.

V usage is TRBV5-1 and J usage is TRBJ1-2, with 8 bases that match TRBD1. Germline loops: CDR1 SGHRS, CDR2 YFSETQ. The CDR3 covers 13 residues. V lost 5 bases to trimming and J lost 3 bases; unmatched junction nucleotides: 3. The CDR3 DNA reads as TGCGCCAGCAGACCGGACAGGGACTATGGCTACACCTTC. Encoded protein: CASRPDRDYGYTF. Full variable domain (missing parts from reference TRBV5-1 and TRBJ1-2): KAGVTQTPRYLIKTRGQQVTLSCSPISGHRSVSWYQQTPGQGLQFLFEYFSETQRNKGNFPGRFSGRQFSNSRSEMNVSTLELGDSALYLCASRPDRDYGYTFGSGTRLTVV.

The chain has TRBV7-2 and TRBJ1-2; weak D call: TRBD1 (6 bases). Germline V gene lookup returns CDR1 SGHTA and CDR2 FQGNSA. The CDR3 spans 14 residues. V was clipped by 5 bases and J by 6 bases, with 16 bases between them. CDR3 coding DNA: TGTGCCAGCAGCCCCAGACAGGTCCTCAATGGCTACACCTTC. Protein: CASSPRQVLNGYTF.

V and J are TRBV5-1 and TRBJ1-1; D is unclear. The CDR3 runs to 13 residues. From germline, CDR1 is SGHRS and CDR2 YFSETQ. Deletions cut 4 bases from V and 5 bases from J, with 12 bases between. The CDR3 nucleotides read TGCGCCAGCAGCCAACAGATCGGTACTGAAGCTTTCTTT. Its protein is CASSQQIGTEAFF.

This clone showed up just a few times. The rearrangement joins TRBV5-1 to TRBJ2-7, with 7 positions matching TRBD1. This CDR3 spans 13 amino acids. The V and J ends lost 4 bases and 5 bases, in that order; junction bases with no gene match: 6. The germline V gene encodes CDR1 SGHRS and CDR2 YFSETQ. CDR3 sequence (DNA): TGCGCCAGCAGCACGGGACAGACCAACGAGCAGTACTTC. This encodes CASSTGQTNEQYF.

J is TRBJ2-2 and V is TRBV2, with D unresolved. Germline V gene lookup returns CDR1 SNHLY and CDR2 FYNNEI. Trimming stripped 4 bases from V and 6 bases from J, with 9 bases between. This CDR3 spans 13 amino acids. As DNA, the CDR3 is TGTGCCAGCAGTGGATTAGTCGCCGGGGAGCTGTTTTTT. Amino acid sequence: CASSGLVAGELFF.

CDR3 sequence reads: CASNLRTGKGGELFF. The DNA for the CDR3 is TGTGCCAGCAACCTCCGGACAGGGAAGGGCGGGGAGCTGTTTTTT. The rearrangement links TRBV28 to TRBJ2-2; TRBD1 matches at 8 bases. The CDR3 has 15 amino acids. Germline V CDR1 and CDR2: MDHEN, SYDVKM. J lost 7 bases, V lost 7 bases, and 11 bases had no gene match. Full variable domain (outside the CDR3, taken from reference TRBV28 and TRBJ2-2): DVKVTQSSRYLVKRTGEKVFLECVQDMDHENMFWYRQDPGLGLRLIYFSYDVKMKEKGDIPEGYSVSREKKERFSLILESASTNQTSMYLCASNLRTGKGGELFFGEGSRLTVL.

The rearrangement links TRBV5-1 to TRBJ1-1; 12 bases line up with TRBD1. The CDR3 loop spans 15 amino acids. After removal of 4 bases from V and 6 bases from J, the junction contained 7 bases not matched to a gene. Germline CDR1 is SGHRS and CDR2 is YFSETQ. The CDR3 region is CASSLRDRGLPEAFF. For the CDR3, the DNA is TGCGCCAGCAGCCTCCGGGACAGGGGGCTGCCTGAAGCTTTCTTT. Looking up the rest from reference TRBV5-1 and TRBJ1-1 gives the full variable domain: KAGVTQTPRYLIKTRGQQVTLSCSPISGHRSVSWYQQTPGQGLQFLFEYFSETQRNKGNFPGRFSGRQFSNSRSEMNVSTLELGDSALYLCASSLRDRGLPEAFFGQGTRLTVV.

The rearrangement links TRBV28 to TRBJ2-7, with D maybe TRBD1 (6 bases). Deletions cut 2 bases from V and 3 bases from J, with 14 bases between. The CDR3 has 15 amino acids. Germline CDR1 reads MDHEN; CDR2 reads SYDVKM. The CDR3 DNA reads as TGTGCCAGCAGTTTACCGGGTCTACAGGGCTACGAGCAGTACGTC. This translates into CASSLPGLQGYEQYV.

This chain joins TRBV18 and TRBJ1-2; TRBD1 is a possible D gene (6 bases). Trimming left V 2 bases short and J 4 bases short, with 8 bases between. The CDR3 has 13 residues. The germline V gene encodes CDR1 KGHSH and CDR2 LQKENI. This CDR3 reads CASSPTGSYGYTF. Written as DNA, the CDR3 is TGTGCCAGCTCACCAACAGGGTCCTATGGCTACACCTTC.

This clone was recorded at least ten times. J is TRBJ1-2 and V is TRBV5-1; D remains ambiguous. Trimming removed 0 bases from V and 0 bases from J, with 9 bases in between. The CDR3 extends over 15 amino acids. The germline gives CDR1 SGHRS, CDR2 YFSETQ. The CDR3 DNA reads TGCGCCAGCAGCTTGGACAGCCGCTCTAACTATGGCTACACCTTC. Translated, it gives CASSLDSRSNYGYTF.

The genes are TRBV19 and TRBJ2-3, with TRBD2 matching 10 bases. The CDR3 runs 15 residues. Germline-derived CDR1 and CDR2 are LNHDA and SQIVND (reference sequence). With 3 bases clipped from V and 5 bases from J, the junction kept 5 bases outside the gene matches. DNA of the CDR3: TGTGCCAGTAGTATCCAAGCGGGGGGGAGAGATACGCAGTATTTT. It encodes CASSIQAGGRDTQYF.

This clone was picked up a small number of times. Here the CDR3 reads CASSTNRASEAFF. The CDR3, as DNA: TGTGCCAGCAGCACTAACAGGGCTTCTGAAGCTTTCTTT. The chain links TRBV6-5 to TRBJ1-1; D perhaps matches TRBD1 (6 bases). Germline lookup yields CDR1 MNHEY and CDR2 SVGAGI. Trimming cost V 6 bases and J 6 bases, with 14 bases left between them. The CDR3 contains 13 residues.

The rearrangement links TRBV6-5 to TRBJ1-2, with 11 bases fitting TRBD1. The CDR3 consists of 15 residues. Germline V lookup: CDR1 MNHEY, CDR2 SVGAGI. The V and J ends lost 2 bases and 5 bases, in that order; junction bases with no gene match: 4. The CDR3 coding sequence is TGTGCCAGCAGTTACGGGACAGGGGGTGGATATGGCTACACCTTC. Its protein product is CASSYGTGGGYGYTF.

The CDR3 coding sequence is TGTGCCAGCGGAACAGGGAACACTGAAGCTTTCTTT. It specifies CASGTGNTEAFF. The chain links TRBV27 to TRBJ1-1, with D perhaps matching TRBD1 (5 bases). Germline V gene lookup returns CDR1 MNHEY and CDR2 SMNVEV (reference sequence). The CDR3 extends over 12 amino acids. The germline V and J ends were trimmed by 8 bases and 1 base, with 8 bases remaining between them.

V gene TRBV3-1 (or the pseudogene TRBV3-2) combines with J gene TRBJ1-2; D unclear. CDR1 and CDR2 (germline): LGHDT, YNNKEL (reference sequence). CDR3 length: 13 residues. V lost 2 bases to trimming and J lost 5 bases, with 9 bases between them. The CDR3 here is CASSQLSEYGYTF. CDR3 in DNA: TGTGCCAGCAGCCAATTAAGCGAATATGGCTACACCTTC.

Only a few counts were recorded for this clone. The rearrangement uses TRBV18 and TRBJ1-1; the D gene is possibly TRBD1 (5 bases). CDR1 is KGHSH, CDR2 LQKENI, per germline. CDR3 length: 15 amino acids. V shed 6 bases and J shed 1 base, with 15 bases lying between them. CDR3 sequence reads: CASSESGAQNTEAFF. The CDR3, as DNA: TGTGCCAGCTCCGAAAGCGGGGCGCAGAACACTGAAGCTTTCTTT.

The chain joins TRBV14 to TRBJ2-3; the D is unclear. This CDR3 is 17 amino acids long. The germline V and J ends were trimmed by 0 bases and 2 bases, with 15 bases remaining between them. Germline CDR1 and CDR2: SGHDN and FVKESK. CDR3 in amino acids: CASSQDWWAANTDTQYF. Here the CDR3 DNA reads TGTGCCAGCAGCCAAGATTGGTGGGCAGCTAACACAGATACGCAGTATTTT.

The rearrangement links TRBV5-1 to TRBJ2-5, with TRBD2 identical over 7 bases. The CDR3 consists of 17 residues. Germline trimming cut 4 bases from V and 0 bases from J; bases unmatched to any gene: 12. Germline V gene data show CDR1 as SGHRS and CDR2 as YFSETQ. The DNA of the CDR3 is TGCGCCAGCAGCCCGGGTAAAGGCGCGGGGGACCAAGAGACCCAGTACTTC. Its translation: CASSPGKGAGDQETQYF.

The chain joins TRBV10-2 to TRBJ1-6; D gene uncertain. This CDR3 comprises 13 residues. V was clipped by 10 bases and J by 7 bases, with 14 bases between them. The V gene's germline CDR1 is WSHSY and CDR2 SAAADI. CDR3 protein: CATTEHLNSPLHF. CDR3 in DNA: TGCGCCACAACGGAGCACCTCAATTCACCCCTCCACTTT.

The genes are TRBV7-2 and TRBJ2-3; 7 nucleotides agree with TRBD1. The CDR3 is 15 residues long. Germline V CDR1 and CDR2: SGHTA, FQGNSA. V was clipped by 1 base and J by 8 bases; unmatched bases: 9. This chain's CDR3 is CASSLVGGSRGTQYF. The CDR3 nucleotides read TGTGCCAGCAGCTTAGTAGGGGGCTCGAGAGGTACGCAGTATTTT.

This clone was seen just once. The rearrangement uses TRBV4-2 and TRBJ2-7; 12 bases are a match to TRBD2. J was trimmed by 5 bases and V by 0 bases; bases with no gene match: 5. The CDR3 runs to 16 residues. Per the germline V gene, CDR1 is LGHNA and CDR2 is YNFKEQ. This CDR3 is CASSQESTSGSHEQYF. The CDR3, as DNA: TGTGCCAGCAGCCAAGAGTCGACTAGCGGGAGCCACGAGCAGTACTTC.

DNA for the CDR3: TGCAGTGCTAGTAGTCTAGCGGTTTCCTACAATGAGCAGTTCTTC. It codes for CSASSLAVSYNEQFF. The V gene is TRBV20-1, the J gene TRBJ2-1; 7 nucleotides match TRBD2. Germline V lookup: CDR1 DFQATT, CDR2 SNEGSKA (reference sequence). The CDR3 length is 15 residues. Trimming at V came to 3 bases and at J to 1 base, leaving 6 bases not matched to a gene.

This clone was seen more than once but under ten times. This chain links TRBV21-1 with TRBJ1-1; the D call in the table, TRBD1, was not verified against the DNA. TRBV21-1 is given as a pseudogene. CDR3 length equals 17 residues. The CDR3 sequence is CASSKGERRHVNTEAFF. The DNA of the CDR3 is TGTGCCAGCAGCAAAGGCGAAAGAAGACATGTGAACACTGAAGCTTTCTTT.

Concerning this clone itself: Within the sample, other DNA sequences also encode this same CDR3. The chain combines TRBV9 with TRBJ2-7; 11 bases match TRBD1. Germline assignment: CDR1 SGDLS and CDR2 YYNGEE. V trimming: 0 bases; J trimming: 3 bases; junction bases outside the gene matches: 2. The CDR3 length is 15 residues. CDR3 protein: CASSVGTGGFYEQYF. In DNA form, the CDR3 reads TGTGCCAGCAGCGTAGGGACAGGGGGCTTCTACGAGCAGTACTTC.

The chain joins TRBV28 to TRBJ1-4; 8 positions agree with TRBD1. Germline assignment: CDR1 MDHEN and CDR2 SYDVKM. V gave up 6 bases and J gave up 1 base; unmatched junction bases: 7. The CDR3 runs to 16 residues. The CDR3 reads CASSRTGFGTNEKLFF. DNA of the CDR3: TGTGCCAGCAGCCGGACAGGGTTTGGAACTAATGAAAAACTGTTTTTT.

The sample holds a few counts of this clone. This chain connects TRBV4-1 to TRBJ1-5, with TRBD1 identical over 8 bases. Germline V gene sequence: CDR1 MGHRA, CDR2 YSYEKL. V shed 1 base and J 7 bases; nucleotides not matched to a gene: 6. The CDR3 contains 15 residues. The CDR3 loop reads CASSQGQGRRQPQHF. In nucleotides, the CDR3 is TGCGCCAGCAGCCAAGGACAGGGGCGAAGACAGCCCCAGCATTTT.